The T cell receptor (beta chain) under discussion was sequenced for a study of post-analysis software for immune sequencing data. On the study more broadly: Relapsing-remitting, secondary progressive and progressive-relapsing courses of multiple sclerosis were included.

Trimming took 4 bases from V and 2 from J; bases not matched to a gene: 14. The CDR3 runs to 18 residues. CDR1 SGHTA and CDR2 FQGTGA come from the germline V gene. On this clonotype itself: Its antigen remains unknown.

The TCR beta cDNA libraries carried unique molecular identifiers. The source material, about 0.9 to 11 million T cells, gave rise to about 520,000 cDNA molecules. Each CDR3 protein is one row after TCRdb ran MiXCR on the PCR reads. The profile covers about 570,000 distinct CDR3 sequences, with around a third appearing a single time and approximately 5.4% taken by the ten largest. Study outcomes and limitations: Higher frequency in patients than in controls was seen for roughly five TRBV segments, with TRBV5-6, TRBV5-1 and TRBV20-1 among them.

Sequencing used blood. The TCR sequence derives from a girl younger than 18 with multiple sclerosis. The gene calls are TRBV7-3 and TRBJ2-7; 10 nucleotides align to TRBD2. CDR3 DNA: TGTGCCAGCAGCTCGAGAGGAGGAGCCGGGACTAGCGCCTACGAGCAGTACTTC. This translates into CASSSRGGAGTSAYEQYF.